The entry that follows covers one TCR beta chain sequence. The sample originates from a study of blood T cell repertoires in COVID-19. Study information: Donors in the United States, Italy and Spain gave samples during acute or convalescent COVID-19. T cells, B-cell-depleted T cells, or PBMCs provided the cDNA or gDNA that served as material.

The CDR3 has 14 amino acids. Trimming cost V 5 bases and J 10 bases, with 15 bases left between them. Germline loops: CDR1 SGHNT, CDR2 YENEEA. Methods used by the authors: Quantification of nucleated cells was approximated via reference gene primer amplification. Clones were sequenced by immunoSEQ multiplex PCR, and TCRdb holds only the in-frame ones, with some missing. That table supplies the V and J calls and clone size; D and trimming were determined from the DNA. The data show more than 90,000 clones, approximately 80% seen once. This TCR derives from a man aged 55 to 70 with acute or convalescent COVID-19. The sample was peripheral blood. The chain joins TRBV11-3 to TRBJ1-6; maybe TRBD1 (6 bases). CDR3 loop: CASSGRQEGSPLHF. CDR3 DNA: TGTGCCAGCAGCGGACGACAGGAAGGATCACCCCTCCACTTT.